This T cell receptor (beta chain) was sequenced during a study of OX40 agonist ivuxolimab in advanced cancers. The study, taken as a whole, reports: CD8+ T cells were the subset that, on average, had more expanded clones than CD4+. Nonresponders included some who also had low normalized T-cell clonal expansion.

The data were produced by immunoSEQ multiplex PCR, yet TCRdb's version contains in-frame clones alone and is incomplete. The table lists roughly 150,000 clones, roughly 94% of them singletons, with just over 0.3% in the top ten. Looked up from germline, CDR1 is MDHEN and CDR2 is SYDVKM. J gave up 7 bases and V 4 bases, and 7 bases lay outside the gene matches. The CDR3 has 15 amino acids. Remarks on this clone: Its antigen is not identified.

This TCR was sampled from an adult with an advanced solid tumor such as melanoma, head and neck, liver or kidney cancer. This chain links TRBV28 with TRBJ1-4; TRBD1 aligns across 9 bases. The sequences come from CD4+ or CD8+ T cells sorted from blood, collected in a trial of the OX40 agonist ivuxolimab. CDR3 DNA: TGTGCCAGCAGTTCCGCGGGACAGGGACGTGAAAAACTGTTTTTT. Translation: CASSSAGQGREKLFF.